This is a list of T cell receptor beta chains from one sample in a study of cytomegalovirus exposure and HLA in healthy donors. Measured with immunoSEQ multiplex PCR; TCRdb has only the in-frame clones, and not every one. The sample holds 150,000 to 160,000 clones; approximately 86% are singletons and the top ten take 2% to 2.5%. The sample comprised PBMCs. These receptors were obtained from a human donor in good health. CDR3s leave out the opening cysteine and the closing phenylalanine or tryptophan. A row's size may be missing; if present it is once, few, many or a size class.

V | size | CDR3
TRBV4-1 | . | ASSHGTSGRTTNTGELF
TRBV18 | . | ASSRAGQGKLVSGYT
TRBV5-1 | once | ASSAYQQGAGGYT
TRBV5-1 | once | ASSSTGIQETQY
TRBV23-1 | . | ASSQSCKVHLNTEAF
TRBV2 | few | ASAVQGKGNSPLH
TRBV27 | . | ASSDYRGPYEQY
TRBV5-1 | . | ASSLIGSSGANVLT
TRBV14 | . | ASSPTGGKLF
TRBV11-2 | . | ASRGGTEAF
TRBV5-1 | . | ASRADRSRDEQY
TRBV25-1 | few | ASSGGQGIPYEQY